The T cell receptor beta chain under discussion was sequenced for a study of blood T cell repertoires in COVID-19. The wider study: From the United States, Italy and Spain came samples of acute and convalescent COVID-19. T cells, B-cell-depleted T cells, or PBMCs provided the cDNA or gDNA that served as material.

Germline assignment: CDR1 SGHKS and CDR2 YYEKEE (reference sequence). The CDR3 loop spans 14 amino acids. V dropped 0 bases and J dropped 0 bases, with 4 bases sitting between them. The authors' processing: Reference gene primers were amplified, and this amplification served to estimate nucleated cell counts. TCRdb keeps only in-frame clones here, not all; method: immunoSEQ multiplex PCR. The DNA was the basis for D and trimming; V, J and clone size are from that table. In the table there are roughly 200,000 clones, 83% of which are singletons. Sequenced input: peripheral blood. The source of this sequence is a middle-aged man with active or convalescent COVID-19. This chain joins TRBV5-5 and TRBJ1-3; no clear D gene. CDR3 nucleotides: TGTGCCAGCAGCTTGGATTACTCTGGAAACACCATATATTTT. Protein: CASSLDYSGNTIYF.